This TCR beta chain was obtained from a study of beta chain features in type 1 diabetes. Study-level findings and limits: Any HLA effect on TCRB rearrangement was left unresolved by small sub-analyses. Individuals with type 1 diabetes displayed fewer insertions and more deletions at VDJ junctions.

Via CD45RO/CCR7/CD25/CD127/CD95/CD27, cells of the CD4+ naive, central memory, regulatory and stem cell-like memory subsets were sorted. Expressed TCRB transcripts got sequenced, as all isolated RNA was reverse transcribed. Roughly 3.4 million reads per sample on average were obtained from naive, central memory and regulatory T cell samples. Clones were read by immunoSEQ multiplex PCR, and TCRdb kept only the in-frame ones, dropping some. Of hundreds of thousands of clones in the sample, around 10% are singletons; the top ten hold 0.046%. In regard to this clone: As yet, its antigen is unknown.

CDR3 length: 13 residues. The germline CDR1 and CDR2 sequences are SQVTM and ANQGSEA. V gave up 6 bases and J gave up 3 bases; unmatched junction bases: 5. What was sequenced was naive CD4+ T cells from blood. V usage is TRBV29-1 and J usage is TRBJ1-5; 7 bases agree with TRBD1. The TCR comes from a woman younger than 35 in good health. The CDR3 reads CSVRTGYNQPQHF. In DNA form, the CDR3 reads TGCAGCGTACGGACAGGCTACAATCAGCCCCAGCATTTT.